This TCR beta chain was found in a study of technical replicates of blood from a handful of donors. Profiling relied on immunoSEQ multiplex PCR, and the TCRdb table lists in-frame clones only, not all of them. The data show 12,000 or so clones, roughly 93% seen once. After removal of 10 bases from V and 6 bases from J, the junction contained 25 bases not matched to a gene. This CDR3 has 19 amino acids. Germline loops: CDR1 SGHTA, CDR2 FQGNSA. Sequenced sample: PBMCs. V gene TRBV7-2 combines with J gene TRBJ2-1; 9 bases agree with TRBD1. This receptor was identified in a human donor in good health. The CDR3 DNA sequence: TGTGCCACCACTCATAGGACAGGGGATTACCCAAGCCGGGCCAATGAGCAGTTCTTC. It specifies CATTHRTGDYPSRANEQFF.